This T cell receptor beta chain was sequenced in a study of glioma-infiltrating T cells after dendritic cell vaccination. Study as a whole: Three intradermal dendritic cell vaccine injections were given every two weeks. Regarding the study as a whole: Longer survival after dendritic cell vaccination followed higher pretreatment TIL content.

CDR3 length: 15 amino acids. Germline-derived CDR1 and CDR2 are KGHSH and LQKENI. Trimming took 3 bases from V and 2 from J, leaving 11 bases between them. Noted time point: after dendritic cell vaccination, including at tumor progression/relapse. Blood PBMC samples: pre-vaccination, two weeks post third vaccination, and at tumor progression. This clone occurred once. Its antigen is not known. The PCR used 60 V beta and 13 J beta primers. The repertoire was sequenced with immunoSEQ multiplex PCR; TCRdb's copy has only in-frame clones and lacks some. The table shows approximately 92,000 clones, with approximately 84% occurring only once.

The receptor was derived from a human donor with glioblastoma. Source: blood, taken after dendritic cell vaccination. J is TRBJ1-3 and V is TRBV18, with D possibly being TRBD1 (6 bases). The DNA for the CDR3 is TGTGCCAGCTCACCGGTGGGGGCACCTGGAAACACCATATATTTT. As protein: CASSPVGAPGNTIYF.